This TCR beta chain was obtained from a study of T-cell memory formation after mild COVID-19. Turning to the study itself: Most TCR clusters belonged to a single donor.

Amplification by 5'RACE using constant-segment primers produced TCR alpha and TCR beta cDNA libraries that carried sample barcodes and UMIs. TCRdb passed the 5' RACE reads through MiXCR, listing each CDR3 protein once. The sample yields hundreds of thousands of distinct CDR3 sequences, roughly a sixth seen once. The CDR3 extends over 15 amino acids. The V end was cut by 5 bases, the J end by 4 bases, with 14 bases between. In germline, CDR1 is MNHEY, CDR2 SMNVEV (reference sequence). Notes on the study in general: CD4/CD8 balance characterized clones contracting day 15 to 85, and CD4+ skew characterized later expanders.

The table lists this clonotype with a few counts. No antigen is known for it. The source of this sequence is an adult woman who had mild COVID-19 (a few samples of this study predate the infection). Cell type and time point are not known. Sequences were obtained from PBMCs or a T cell subset sorted from them (not recorded which). The chain is built from TRBV27 and TRBJ1-4; D is unclear. The CDR3 spells CASSPWTGVNEKLFF. Here the CDR3 DNA reads TGTGCCAGCAGTCCATGGACGGGTGTTAATGAAAAACTGTTTTTT.